These T cell receptor beta chains were read from a single sample in a study of blood T cell repertoires in COVID-19. Repertoires were generated with immunoSEQ multiplex PCR, while TCRdb's copy carries only in-frame clones and drops some. The table lists just over 200,000 clones, around 82% of them singletons. The sequenced sample was peripheral blood. The source is a woman in her sixties or seventies with acute or convalescent COVID-19. Both conserved end residues are part of each CDR3. The order of the fields is J gene, D gene, clone size, V gene, CDR3 DNA, CDR3 protein. D genes are given only for firm matches. The size entry is marked missing in some rows and otherwise reads once, few, many or a size class.

J gene: TRBJ1-2
D gene: .
clone size: .
V gene: TRBV6-5
CDR3 DNA: TGTGCCAGCAGTTACTCAATGGGGGGGTATGGCTACACCTTC
CDR3 protein: CASSYSMGGYGYTF

J gene: TRBJ1-2
D gene: TRBD1
clone size: .
V gene: TRBV7-2
CDR3 DNA: TGTGCCAGCAGCTTCGGCCCGGGACAGCGTGGCTACACCTTC
CDR3 protein: CASSFGPGQRGYTF

J gene: TRBJ1-1
D gene: .
clone size: .
V gene: TRBV19
CDR3 DNA: TGTGCCAGTACCACTTACGGTGTCACTGAAGCTTTCTTT
CDR3 protein: CASTTYGVTEAFF

J gene: TRBJ1-2
D gene: TRBD1
clone size: .
V gene: TRBV5-6
CDR3 DNA: TGTGCCAGCAGCTCGGGACAGGTTTATTATGGCTACACCTTC
CDR3 protein: CASSSGQVYYGYTF

J gene: TRBJ1-5
D gene: .
clone size: .
V gene: TRBV7-6
CDR3 DNA: TGTGCCAGCAGCGAGGTGGGGGGGCCACCCAATCAGCCCCAGCATTTT
CDR3 protein: CASSEVGGPPNQPQHF

J gene: TRBJ2-1
D gene: TRBD2
clone size: .
V gene: TRBV6-1
CDR3 DNA: TGTGCCAGCAGTGAGGCAGGACTAGCGGGACAAAGACAGTTCTTC
CDR3 protein: CASSEAGLAGQRQFF

J gene: TRBJ2-1
D gene: .
clone size: .
V gene: TRBV24-1
CDR3 DNA: TGTGCCACCAGTGCGCCAAGGTTCGGGAATGAGCAGTTCTTC
CDR3 protein: CATSAPRFGNEQFF

J gene: TRBJ2-7
D gene: TRBD1
clone size: .
V gene: TRBV6-5
CDR3 DNA: TGTGCCAGCTTCCGGGACAGGGTAGATGGCGAGCAGTACTTC
CDR3 protein: CASFRDRVDGEQYF

J gene: TRBJ2-6
D gene: TRBD2
clone size: .
V gene: TRBV6-1
CDR3 DNA: TGTGCCAGCAGTGTAGGACTAGCGGGTATCCTCTCTGGGGCCAACGTCCTGACTTTC
CDR3 protein: CASSVGLAGILSGANVLTF

J gene: TRBJ2-2
D gene: TRBD1
clone size: .
V gene: TRBV7-3
CDR3 DNA: TGTGCCAGCAGCAAACAGGGGACATGGAACACCGGGGAGCTGTTTTTT
CDR3 protein: CASSKQGTWNTGELFF

J gene: TRBJ1-2
D gene: TRBD1
clone size: .
V gene: TRBV19
CDR3 DNA: TGTGCCAGTACCCCCACAGGGGGTGGACATGGCTACACCTTC
CDR3 protein: CASTPTGGGHGYTF

J gene: TRBJ2-1
D gene: TRBD2
clone size: .
V gene: TRBV10-3
CDR3 DNA: TGTGCCATCAGTGACCCTCCGACTAGCGCCGGAGGTGAGCAGTTCTTC
CDR3 protein: CAISDPPTSAGGEQFF

J gene: TRBJ2-5
D gene: TRBD2
clone size: .
V gene: TRBV5-4
CDR3 DNA: TGTGCCAGCAGCTCAGGGACGGTAGCGGGGAGGCAAGAGACCCAGTACTTC
CDR3 protein: CASSSGTVAGRQETQYF

J gene: TRBJ2-2
D gene: .
clone size: .
V gene: TRBV19
CDR3 DNA: TGTGCCAGTACCGACTTATTCACCGGGGAGCTGTTTTTT
CDR3 protein: CASTDLFTGELFF

J gene: TRBJ2-1
D gene: TRBD1
clone size: .
V gene: TRBV29-1
CDR3 DNA: TGCAGCGTTGGCCTAGGGACAGCCTACAATGAGCAGTTCTTC
CDR3 protein: CSVGLGTAYNEQFF

J gene: TRBJ2-7
D gene: TRBD2
clone size: .
V gene: TRBV19
CDR3 DNA: TGTGCCAGTAGTACCAGGACTAGCGGGGCCTACGAGCAGTACTTC
CDR3 protein: CASSTRTSGAYEQYF

J gene: TRBJ2-5
D gene: TRBD2
clone size: .
V gene: TRBV28
CDR3 DNA: TGTGCCAGCAGTTTGGCTAGCGGGCTTCAAGAGACCCAGTACTTC
CDR3 protein: CASSLASGLQETQYF

J gene: TRBJ1-1
D gene: TRBD1
clone size: .
V gene: TRBV7-2
CDR3 DNA: TGTGCCAGCAGACAAACGCCGGGACAGGGGACTGAAGCTTTCTTT
CDR3 protein: CASRQTPGQGTEAFF

J gene: TRBJ2-7
D gene: TRBD1
clone size: once
V gene: TRBV6-5
CDR3 DNA: TGTGCCAGCAGTCCTCCGGGCAGGGGGCACGAGCAGTACTTC
CDR3 protein: CASSPPGRGHEQYF

J gene: TRBJ1-3
D gene: .
clone size: .
V gene: TRBV29-1
CDR3 DNA: TGCAGCGTCGGACAGGGAAACACCATATATTTT
CDR3 protein: CSVGQGNTIYF

J gene: TRBJ2-3
D gene: TRBD1
clone size: .
V gene: TRBV18
CDR3 DNA: TGTGCCAGCTCACCTCAACAGGGGGCCACGGAAGATACGCAGTATTTT
CDR3 protein: CASSPQQGATEDTQYF

J gene: TRBJ2-1
D gene: TRBD2
clone size: .
V gene: TRBV5-1
CDR3 DNA: TGCGCCAGCAGCCCCGGGACTAGCGGGTACAATGAGCAGTTCTTC
CDR3 protein: CASSPGTSGYNEQFF

J gene: TRBJ1-1
D gene: TRBD1
clone size: .
V gene: TRBV6-5
CDR3 DNA: TGTGCCATAGGGACAGCTAACACTGAAGCTTTCTTT
CDR3 protein: CAIGTANTEAFF

J gene: TRBJ2-3
D gene: TRBD2
clone size: .
V gene: TRBV4-2
CDR3 DNA: TGTGCCAGCAGCCTAGAGGCTAGCGGGAGGGCGTCGGATACGCAGTATTTT
CDR3 protein: CASSLEASGRASDTQYF

J gene: TRBJ2-5
D gene: .
clone size: .
V gene: TRBV27
CDR3 DNA: TGTGCCAGCAGCCCGGGGAACGGGATCCAAGAGACCCAGTACTTC
CDR3 protein: CASSPGNGIQETQYF

J gene: TRBJ2-2
D gene: TRBD2
clone size: .
V gene: TRBV3-1/TRBV3-2
CDR3 DNA: TGTGCCAGCAGCCAATTGGGCGGGAGCACGGGGGGGGAGCTGTTTTTT
CDR3 protein: CASSQLGGSTGGELFF

J gene: TRBJ2-7
D gene: .
clone size: .
V gene: TRBV28
CDR3 DNA: TGTGCCAGCAGCTCCGGACAGACCTACTACGAGCAGTACTTC
CDR3 protein: CASSSGQTYYEQYF

J gene: TRBJ2-7
D gene: .
clone size: .
V gene: TRBV5-1
CDR3 DNA: TGCGCCAGCAGCTCCGGGAGCCCACCCTACGAGCAGTACTTC
CDR3 protein: CASSSGSPPYEQYF

J gene: TRBJ1-5
D gene: TRBD1
clone size: .
V gene: TRBV19
CDR3 DNA: TGTGCCAGTAGTATTGGGACAGACTATAGCAATCAGCCCCAGCATTTT
CDR3 protein: CASSIGTDYSNQPQHF

J gene: TRBJ2-7
D gene: TRBD1
clone size: once
V gene: TRBV28
CDR3 DNA: TGTGCCAGCAGTCCTCCTGGGACAGGGAACTACGAGCAGTACTTC
CDR3 protein: CASSPPGTGNYEQYF

J gene: TRBJ2-3
D gene: TRBD1
clone size: .
V gene: TRBV19
CDR3 DNA: TGTGCCAGTATGGGGACAGGCACAGATACGCAGTATTTT
CDR3 protein: CASMGTGTDTQYF

J gene: TRBJ1-5
D gene: .
clone size: .
V gene: TRBV3-1/TRBV3-2
CDR3 DNA: TGTGCCAGCAGCCAATATCGAGGGGGAGATCAGCCCCAGCATTTT
CDR3 protein: CASSQYRGGDQPQHF

J gene: TRBJ2-5
D gene: .
clone size: few
V gene: TRBV18
CDR3 DNA: TGTGCCAGCTCACCGGGGAACAGGGCCGTTGGGTACTTC
CDR3 protein: CASSPGNRAVGYF

J gene: TRBJ2-1
D gene: TRBD1
clone size: .
V gene: TRBV30
CDR3 DNA: TGTGCCTGGGGGGCAGGGGGTATATTGAATGAGCAGTTCTTC
CDR3 protein: CAWGAGGILNEQFF

J gene: TRBJ1-2
D gene: .
clone size: .
V gene: TRBV5-4
CDR3 DNA: TGTGCCAGCAGCTCCGACGGGAAAAGCTATGGCTACACCTTC
CDR3 protein: CASSSDGKSYGYTF

J gene: TRBJ2-1
D gene: TRBD2
clone size: .
V gene: TRBV10-3
CDR3 DNA: TGTGCCATCAGTGAGTTTCGGACAGATCTAGCGGGAGATGAGCAGTTCTTC
CDR3 protein: CAISEFRTDLAGDEQFF

J gene: TRBJ1-3
D gene: .
clone size: .
V gene: TRBV28
CDR3 DNA: TGTGCCAGCAGGCCCGGGGGGCCTGGAAACACCATATATTTT
CDR3 protein: CASRPGGPGNTIYF

J gene: TRBJ1-2
D gene: .
clone size: .
V gene: TRBV12-3/TRBV12-4
CDR3 DNA: TGTGCCAGCACCCTAAAAGCTAACTATGGCTACACCTTC
CDR3 protein: CASTLKANYGYTF

J gene: TRBJ1-3
D gene: .
clone size: .
V gene: TRBV21-1
CDR3 DNA: TGTGCCAGCAGCAAATGGGCAGGGGCTCCCTCTGGAAACACCATATATTTT
CDR3 protein: CASSKWAGAPSGNTIYF

J gene: TRBJ2-7
D gene: TRBD2
clone size: .
V gene: TRBV24-1
CDR3 DNA: TGTGCCACCAGTGACCCCCGCACTAGCGGACCCTACGAGCAGTACTTC
CDR3 protein: CATSDPRTSGPYEQYF

J gene: TRBJ2-2
D gene: .
clone size: few
V gene: TRBV24-1
CDR3 DNA: TGTGCCACCAGTGATTCAGCACAGGGGAACACCGGGGAGCTGTTTTTT
CDR3 protein: CATSDSAQGNTGELFF

J gene: TRBJ2-5
D gene: TRBD2
clone size: .
V gene: TRBV19
CDR3 DNA: TGTGCCAGTAGGAGGACTAGCGGAGGGGTCGAGACCCAGTACTTC
CDR3 protein: CASRRTSGGVETQYF

J gene: TRBJ2-2
D gene: .
clone size: once
V gene: TRBV2
CDR3 DNA: TGTGCCAGCAGCCGTGAGGGCACCGGGGAGCTGTTTTTT
CDR3 protein: CASSREGTGELFF

J gene: TRBJ2-7
D gene: .
clone size: few
V gene: TRBV30
CDR3 DNA: TGTGCCTGGAGTGGAGTAGGCAGGAATGACGAGCAGTACTTC
CDR3 protein: CAWSGVGRNDEQYF

J gene: TRBJ2-7
D gene: .
clone size: once
V gene: TRBV5-4
CDR3 DNA: TGTGCCAGCAGCTTGGCGGGGGAGCAGTACTTC
CDR3 protein: CASSLAGEQYF

J gene: TRBJ1-1
D gene: .
clone size: once
V gene: TRBV28
CDR3 DNA: TGTGCCAGCAGCCCACGGGGTGAAGCTTTCTTT
CDR3 protein: CASSPRGEAFF

J gene: TRBJ2-1
D gene: TRBD1
clone size: .
V gene: TRBV30
CDR3 DNA: TGTGCCTGGAGTACAACAGGGGGCAGCGAGCAGTTCTTC
CDR3 protein: CAWSTTGGSEQFF

J gene: TRBJ2-7
D gene: .
clone size: once
V gene: TRBV6-2/TRBV6-3
CDR3 DNA: TGTGCCAGCAGTTACCAAACAGGGTTGGTGTATGAGCAGTACTTC
CDR3 protein: CASSYQTGLVYEQYF